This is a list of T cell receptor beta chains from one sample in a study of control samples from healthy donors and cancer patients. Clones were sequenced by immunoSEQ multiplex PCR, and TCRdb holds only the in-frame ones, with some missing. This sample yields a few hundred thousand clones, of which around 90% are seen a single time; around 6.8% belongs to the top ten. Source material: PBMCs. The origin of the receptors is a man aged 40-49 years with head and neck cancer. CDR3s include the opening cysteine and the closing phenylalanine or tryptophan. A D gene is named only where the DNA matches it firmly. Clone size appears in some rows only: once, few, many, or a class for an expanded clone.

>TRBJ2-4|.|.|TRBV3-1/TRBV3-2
TGTGCCAGCAGCCAGGGGGGGGGCACGACCAAAAACATTCAGTACTTC
CASSQGGGTTKNIQYF
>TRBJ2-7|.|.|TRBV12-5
TGTGCTAGTAGTGTCTGGCAGGCCCCCTACGAGCAGTACTTC
CASSVWQAPYEQYF
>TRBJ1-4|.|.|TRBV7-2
TGTGCCAGCAGCTTACAAGGGGGTAATGAAAAACTGTTTTTT
CASSLQGGNEKLFF
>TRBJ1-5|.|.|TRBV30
TGTGCCTGGAGTGTACTGTCTAGCAATCAGCCCCAGCATTTT
CAWSVLSSNQPQHF
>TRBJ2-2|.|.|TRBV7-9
TGTGCCAGCACCCCCAGGGGCACCGGGGAGCTGTTTTTT
CASTPRGTGELFF
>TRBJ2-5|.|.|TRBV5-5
TGTGCCAGCACGAGGGACCCCCAGGAGACCCAGTACTTC
CASTRDPQETQYF
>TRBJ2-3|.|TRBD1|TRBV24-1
TGTGCCACCAGTGATCCCCTGGACAGGGTTCCAGATACGCAGTATTTT
CATSDPLDRVPDTQYF
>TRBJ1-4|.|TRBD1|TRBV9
TGTGCCAGCAGCCACGGCCAGGGGGTTAATGAAAAACTGTTTTTT
CASSHGQGVNEKLFF
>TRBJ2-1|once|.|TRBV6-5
TGTGCCAGCAGTTACTCGGCAGTAAACAATGAGCAGTTCTTC
CASSYSAVNNEQFF
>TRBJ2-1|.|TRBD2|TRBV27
TGTGCCAGCAGTTACCAACTAGCGGAGTCCTTAAATGAGCAGTTCTTC
CASSYQLAESLNEQFF
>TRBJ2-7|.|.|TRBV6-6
TGTGCCAGCAGTTACGGTGGGGGCCAGGAGTACGAGCAGTACTTC
CASSYGGGQEYEQYF
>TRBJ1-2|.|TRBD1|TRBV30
TGTGCCTGGAGCTGGACAGGATCTAACTATGGCTACACCTTC
CAWSWTGSNYGYTF
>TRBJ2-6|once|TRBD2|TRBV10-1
TGCGCCAGCAGTTCGGGGGGGGTCTCTGGGGCCAACGTCCTGACTTTC
CASSSGGVSGANVLTF
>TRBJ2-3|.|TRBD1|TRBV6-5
TGTGCCAGCAATACGTTGACAGGGGGGACAGATACGCAGTATTTT
CASNTLTGGTDTQYF
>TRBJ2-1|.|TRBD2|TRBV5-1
TGCGCCAGCAGCTTGGGGGGACTGGCGGGAGTCTCCTACAATGAGCAGTTCTTC
CASSLGGLAGVSYNEQFF
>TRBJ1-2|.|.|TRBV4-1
TGCGCCAGCAGCCCCTTGGGAGGAGGGGTCGGTGGCTACACCTTC
CASSPLGGGVGGYTF
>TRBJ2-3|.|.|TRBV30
TGTGCCTGGAGCGCGGACCAAATGTGGGGCACAGATACGCAGTATTTT
CAWSADQMWGTDTQYF
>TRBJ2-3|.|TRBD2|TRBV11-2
TGTGCCAGCAGCTTTACTAGCGGCACAGATACGCAGTATTTT
CASSFTSGTDTQYF
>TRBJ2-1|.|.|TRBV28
TGTGCCAGCAGGCCTGCCTCAGGGGGAGCGGGGGCAGGGGATGAGCAGTTCTTC
CASRPASGGAGAGDEQFF
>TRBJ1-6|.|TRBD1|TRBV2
TGTGCCAGCAGTGCATTCGGACAGGCGAATAATTCACCCCTCCACTTT
CASSAFGQANNSPLHF
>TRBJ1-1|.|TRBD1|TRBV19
TGTGCCAGTAGTAACCCAATGACAGGGAGGTACACTGAAGCTTTCTTT
CASSNPMTGRYTEAFF
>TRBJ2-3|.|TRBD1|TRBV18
TGTGCCAGCTCACCGGATGCTGGGACAGCCCGCACAGATACGCAGTATTTT
CASSPDAGTARTDTQYF
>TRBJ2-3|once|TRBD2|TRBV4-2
TGTGCCAGCAGCCAGACAGCGGGAGGGCCAGTAGCAGATACGCAGTATTTT
CASSQTAGGPVADTQYF
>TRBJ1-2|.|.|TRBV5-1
TGCGCCAGCAGCCCCGAACAGGGCTCTAACTATGGCTACACCTTC
CASSPEQGSNYGYTF
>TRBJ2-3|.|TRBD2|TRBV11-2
TGTGCCAGCAGTCCTCGGGAGGGTGGACATACGCAGTATTTT
CASSPREGGHTQYF
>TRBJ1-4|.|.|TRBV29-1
TGCAGCGTTGATGCGGGGAATAATGAAAAACTGTTTTTT
CSVDAGNNEKLFF
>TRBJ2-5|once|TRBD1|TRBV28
TGTGCCAGCAGCATCTTCCGGCGGGACAGGGGGCACGAGACCCAGTACTTC
CASSIFRRDRGHETQYF
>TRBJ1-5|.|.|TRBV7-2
TGTGCCAGCAGCTTGGGGGGTTTGGGCAATCAGCCCCAGCATTTT
CASSLGGLGNQPQHF
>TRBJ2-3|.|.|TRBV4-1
TGCGCCAGCAGCCAAGGGATTCCCCTAGCAACCTCAGATACGCAGTATTTT
CASSQGIPLATSDTQYF
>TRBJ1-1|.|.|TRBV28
TGTGCCAGCAGTTTAAGTACCCTGGGGAACACTGAAGCTTTCTTT
CASSLSTLGNTEAFF
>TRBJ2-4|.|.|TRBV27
TGTGCCAGCAAGGAGCTAGCCAAAAACATTCAGTACTTC
CASKELAKNIQYF
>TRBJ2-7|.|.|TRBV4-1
TGCGCCAGCAGCCGGACCGCACCAGGGGACCTTGGGACGTACGAGCAGTACTTC
CASSRTAPGDLGTYEQYF
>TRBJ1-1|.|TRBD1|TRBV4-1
TGCGCCAGCAGCCAAGATAGACAGGGGGCCGGTGAAGCTTTCTTT
CASSQDRQGAGEAFF
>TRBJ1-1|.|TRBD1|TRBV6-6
TGTGCCAGCAGGCTAGGACAGGGCCGCATGAACACTGAAGCTTTCTTT
CASRLGQGRMNTEAFF
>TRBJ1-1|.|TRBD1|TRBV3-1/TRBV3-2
TGTGCCAGCAGCCAATACAGGGGGGGGACTGAAGCTTTCTTT
CASSQYRGGTEAFF
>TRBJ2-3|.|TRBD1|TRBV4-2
TGTGCCAGCAGCCAAGAGTCCGGGGACAGGACCCTCACAGATACGCAGTATTTT
CASSQESGDRTLTDTQYF
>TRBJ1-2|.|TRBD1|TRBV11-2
TGTGCCAGCAGCTTAGTAGGGGGCCACTATGGCTACACCTTC
CASSLVGGHYGYTF
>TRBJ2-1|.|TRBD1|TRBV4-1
TGCGCCAGCAGCCCGGGACAGGTTTCCTACAATGAGCAGTTCTTC
CASSPGQVSYNEQFF
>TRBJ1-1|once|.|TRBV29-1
TGCAGCGTTGAGCGGGAACAGTTGAACACTGAAGCTTTCTTT
CSVEREQLNTEAFF
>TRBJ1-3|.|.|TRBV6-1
TGTGCCAGCAGTGATGCCGGAAGGGCGACTGGAAACACCATATATTTT
CASSDAGRATGNTIYF
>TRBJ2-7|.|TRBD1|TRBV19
TGTGCCAGTGGGGGACAGCAAGCCTACGAGCAGTACTTC
CASGGQQAYEQYF